This TCR beta chain was captured in a study of shared clonotypes between healthy human individuals. About the research overall: Per-donor plates numbered three CD4 naive, three CD4 memory, two CD8 naive and one CD8 memory.

As concerns this clone: Its target is unknown.

This CDR3 is built from 13 residues. The V gene's germline CDR1 is MRHNA and CDR2 SNTAGT. V shed 11 bases and J 0 bases; nucleotides not matched to a gene: 4. DNA at about 190 ng, around 30,000 T cell genomes, went into sorted-subset replicate PCRs. Produced via immunoSEQ multiplex PCR; TCRdb's table is partial and in-frame only. The table records 2 million to 3 million clones, more than 85% of them present only once. Donors comprised healthy HIV-negative adults lacking recent acute infections or vaccinations. Notes on the study in general: The sharing of roughly 5% of naive CD4 clonotypes was seen across a handful of donors.

Sequenced material: naive CD4+ T cells from PBMCs. The subset denotes: CD45RA+ positively selected. This receptor was taken from a man aged 18-30 years in good health. Some clones in this sample may be carry-over from other donors' samples. The V gene is TRBV6-4, the J gene TRBJ2-1, with 7 nucleotides matching TRBD2. The CDR3 DNA reads TGTGCCGGGAGGGAGAGCTCCTACAATGAGCAGTTCTTC. It specifies CAGRESSYNEQFF.